The sequence of this T cell receptor beta chain was determined in a study of PD-1 blockade in mismatch repair-deficient tumors. CDR3 length: 13 amino acids. V lost 0 bases, J lost 5 bases, and 9 bases lay in between. Germline CDR1 and CDR2: SGDLS and YYNGEE. The assay was immunoSEQ multiplex PCR, and TCRdb's table has in-frame clones only and misses some. The sample includes around 120,000 clones, about 90% of them seen just once. Material: peripheral blood, obtained approximately 69 weeks after starting pembrolizumab. This chain joins TRBV9 and TRBJ2-7; D gene uncertain. This sequence was found in an adult with mismatch repair-deficient cancer. The DNA for the CDR3 is TGTGCCAGCAGCGTAGGGGCTGGGAACGAGCAGTACTTC. Protein: CASSVGAGNEQYF.